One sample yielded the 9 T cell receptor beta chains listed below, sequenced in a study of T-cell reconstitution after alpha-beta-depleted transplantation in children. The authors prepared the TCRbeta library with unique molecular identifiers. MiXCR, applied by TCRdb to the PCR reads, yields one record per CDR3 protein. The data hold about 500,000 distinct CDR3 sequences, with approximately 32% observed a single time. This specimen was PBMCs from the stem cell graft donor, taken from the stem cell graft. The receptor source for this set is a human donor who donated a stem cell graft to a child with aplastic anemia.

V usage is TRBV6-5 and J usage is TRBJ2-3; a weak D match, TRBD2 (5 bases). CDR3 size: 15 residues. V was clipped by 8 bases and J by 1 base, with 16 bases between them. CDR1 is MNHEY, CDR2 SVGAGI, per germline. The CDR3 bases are TGTGCCAGCGGTATCTCGGGGTTGGGCACAGATACGCAGTATTTT. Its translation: CASGISGLGTDTQYF.

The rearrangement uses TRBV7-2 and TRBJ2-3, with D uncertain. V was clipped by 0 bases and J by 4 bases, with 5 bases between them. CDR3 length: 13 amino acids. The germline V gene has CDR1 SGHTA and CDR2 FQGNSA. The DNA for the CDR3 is TGTGCCAGCAGCTTAGCCAACCCAGATACGCAGTATTTT. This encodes CASSLANPDTQYF.

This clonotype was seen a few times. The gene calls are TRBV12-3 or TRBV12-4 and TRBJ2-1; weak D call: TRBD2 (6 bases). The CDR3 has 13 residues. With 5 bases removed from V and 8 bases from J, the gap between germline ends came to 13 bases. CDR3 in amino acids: CASSLLARDEQFF. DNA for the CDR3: TGTGCCAGCAGTCTCCTAGCGCGCGATGAGCAGTTCTTC.

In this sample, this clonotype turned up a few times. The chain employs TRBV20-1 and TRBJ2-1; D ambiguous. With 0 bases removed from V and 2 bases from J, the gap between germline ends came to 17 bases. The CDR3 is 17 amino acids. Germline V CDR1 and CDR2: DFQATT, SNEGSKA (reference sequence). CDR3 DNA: TGCAGTGCTAGAGATGGGGTAACAGCAGGAACCTACAATGAGCAGTTCTTC. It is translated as CSARDGVTAGTYNEQFF.

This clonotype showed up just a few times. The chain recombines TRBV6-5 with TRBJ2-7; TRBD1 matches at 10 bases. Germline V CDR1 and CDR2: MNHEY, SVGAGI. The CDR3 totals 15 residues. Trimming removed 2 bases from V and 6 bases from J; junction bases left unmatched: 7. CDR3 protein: CASSYHPGQGSEQYF. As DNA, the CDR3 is TGTGCCAGCAGTTACCACCCGGGACAGGGGTCCGAGCAGTACTTC.

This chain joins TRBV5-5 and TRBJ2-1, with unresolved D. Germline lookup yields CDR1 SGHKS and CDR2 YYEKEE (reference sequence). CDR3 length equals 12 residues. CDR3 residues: CATTWRDDEQFF. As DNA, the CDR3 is TGTGCTACCACCTGGCGCGATGATGAGCAGTTCTTC.

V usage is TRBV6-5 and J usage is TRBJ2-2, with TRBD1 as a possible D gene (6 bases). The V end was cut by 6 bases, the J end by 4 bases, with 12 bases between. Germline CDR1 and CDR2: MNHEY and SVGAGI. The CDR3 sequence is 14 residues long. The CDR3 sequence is CASRLDRRTGELFF. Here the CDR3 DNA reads TGTGCCAGCAGATTAGACAGGCGCACCGGGGAGCTGTTTTTT.

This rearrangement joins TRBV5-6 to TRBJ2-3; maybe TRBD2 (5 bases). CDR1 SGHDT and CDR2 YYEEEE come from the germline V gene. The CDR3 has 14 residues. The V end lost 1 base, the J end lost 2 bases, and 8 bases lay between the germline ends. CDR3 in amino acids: CASSLTGFTDTQYF. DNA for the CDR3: TGTGCCAGCAGCTTGACGGGATTCACAGATACGCAGTATTTT.

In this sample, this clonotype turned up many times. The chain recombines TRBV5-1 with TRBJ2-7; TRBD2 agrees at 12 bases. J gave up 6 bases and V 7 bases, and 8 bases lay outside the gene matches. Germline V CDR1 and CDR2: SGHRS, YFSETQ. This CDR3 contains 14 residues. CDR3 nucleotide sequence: TGCGCCAGCGGGCTAGCGGGAGGGTACAGCGAGCAGTACTTC. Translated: CASGLAGGYSEQYF.